The 23 T cell receptor beta chains below all came from one sample that was sequenced in a study of cytomegalovirus exposure and HLA in healthy donors. The PCR was carried out with 60 Vbeta primers and 13 Jbeta primers. TCRdb's table, derived via immunoSEQ multiplex PCR, lists solely in-frame clones and lacks some. The table has 90,000 to 100,000 clones, 50% to 75% seen once. The sequenced sample consisted of PBMCs. The receptors were gathered from a man under 40 in good health and CMV-seronegative.

The V gene is TRBV5-1, the J gene TRBJ2-5; 8 bases fit TRBD1. Per germline, CDR1 SGHRS and CDR2 YFSETQ. The CDR3 length is 16 residues. After removal of 3 bases from V and 5 bases from J, the junction contained 12 bases not matched to a gene. The CDR3 is CASSSVAGGIGETQYF. CDR3 DNA: TGCGCCAGCAGCTCCGTAGCAGGGGGCATTGGGGAGACCCAGTACTTC.

The chain combines TRBV7-9 with TRBJ2-1, with D tentatively TRBD1 (6 bases). Between the trimmed V and J ends, which lost 4 bases and 5 bases, there was a span of 12 bases. This CDR3 is 14 amino acids long. CDR1 is SEHNR and CDR2 is FQNEAQ in the germline V gene (reference sequence). Written as DNA, the CDR3 is TGTGCCAGCAGCTCGACAGGAACCGACAATGAGCAGTTCTTC. Translating it yields CASSSTGTDNEQFF. Supplemented by reference TRBV7-9 and TRBJ2-1, the full variable domain reads DTGVSQNPRHKITKRGQNVTFRCDPISEHNRLYWYRQTLGQGPEFLTYFQNEAQLEKSRLLSDRFSAERPKGSFSTLEIQRTEQGDSAMYLCASSSTGTDNEQFFGPGTRLTVL.

The chain recombines TRBV20-1 with TRBJ1-1; no definite D call. The CDR3 runs 10 residues. Trimming cost V 6 bases and J 5 bases, with 7 bases left between them. Germline V gene data show CDR1 as DFQATT and CDR2 as SNEGSKA (reference sequence). Here the CDR3 DNA reads TGCAGTGCGTCCCGTACTGAAGCTTTCTTT. Translation: CSASRTEAFF.

This chain uses TRBV28 with TRBJ1-5; D is uncertain. This CDR3 is 15 amino acids long. Germline CDR1 reads MDHEN; CDR2 reads SYDVKM. Trimming left V 2 bases short and J 0 bases short, with 8 bases between. CDR3 DNA sequence: TGTGCCAGCAGTTTAGGAGGTTATAGCAATCAGCCCCAGCATTTT. This sequence encodes CASSLGGYSNQPQHF. Looking up the rest from reference TRBV28 and TRBJ1-5 gives the full variable domain: DVKVTQSSRYLVKRTGEKVFLECVQDMDHENMFWYRQDPGLGLRLIYFSYDVKMKEKGDIPEGYSVSREKKERFSLILESASTNQTSMYLCASSLGGYSNQPQHFGDGTRLSIL.

This clone appeared once. V is TRBV12-5 and J is TRBJ2-1, with 13 bases that match TRBD2. The CDR3 loop spans 19 amino acids. Trimming took 0 bases from V and 3 from J; bases not matched to a gene: 8. Germline V lookup: CDR1 LGHNT, CDR2 FRNRAP. Here the CDR3 reads CASGLVVGTSGIHYNEQFF. CDR3 in DNA: TGTGCTAGTGGTTTGGTAGTCGGGACTAGCGGGATTCACTACAATGAGCAGTTCTTC.

The rearrangement links TRBV5-4 to TRBJ2-1; D is uncertain. The CDR3 contains 16 residues. The V end lost 4 bases, the J end lost 2 bases, and 16 bases lay between the germline ends. Germline CDR1 reads SGHNT; CDR2 reads YYREEE (reference sequence). CDR3 in amino acids: CASSAASVRTYNEQFF. The CDR3 DNA sequence: TGTGCCAGCAGCGCGGCTTCCGTCCGAACCTACAATGAGCAGTTCTTC.

V is TRBV5-1 and J is TRBJ1-1; 7 bases map to TRBD1. V lost 4 bases and J lost 3; bases outside the gene matches: 9. Germline CDR1 reads SGHRS; CDR2 reads YFSETQ. The length of the CDR3 is 15 residues. The CDR3: CASSADRVLHTEAFF. CDR3 DNA: TGCGCCAGCAGCGCAGACAGGGTTCTCCACACTGAAGCTTTCTTT.

The chain employs TRBV10-3 and TRBJ1-2; weak D call: TRBD1 (6 bases). The CDR3 sequence is 11 residues long. Trimming removed 8 bases at V and 2 bases at J, with 6 bases between. The germline gives CDR1 ENHRY, CDR2 SYGVKD. CDR3 protein: CAIGTNYGYTF. CDR3 sequence (DNA): TGTGCCATCGGGACAAACTATGGCTACACCTTC.

This chain connects TRBV6-4 to TRBJ2-1, with D unresolved. V was clipped by 4 bases and J by 4 bases, with 8 bases between them. The CDR3 loop spans 13 amino acids. Germline V gene lookup returns CDR1 MRHNA and CDR2 SNTAGT. The CDR3 sequence: CASSVESYNEQFF. The CDR3 region has the DNA TGTGCCAGCAGTGTGGAGAGTTACAATGAGCAGTTCTTC.

The genes are TRBV5-6 and TRBJ2-7; no clear D gene. This CDR3 has 13 residues. V lost 0 bases to trimming and J lost 6 bases, with 10 bases between them. Per germline, CDR1 SGHDT and CDR2 YYEEEE. CDR3 in amino acids: CASSLGPASEQYF. CDR3 coding DNA: TGTGCCAGCAGCTTGGGGCCCGCCTCCGAGCAGTACTTC.

The chain employs TRBV28 and TRBJ1-4, with no clear D. There are 15 residues in the CDR3. Trimming left V 4 bases short and J 0 bases short, with 9 bases between. Looked up from germline, CDR1 is MDHEN and CDR2 is SYDVKM. Here the CDR3 reads CASSSTAPTNEKLFF. The CDR3 nucleotides are TGTGCCAGCAGTTCTACAGCACCAACTAATGAAAAACTGTTTTTT.

The DNA of the CDR3 is TGTGCCAGCACCGACGGGACAGGGCGTCAGCCCCAGCATTTT. Translating it yields CASTDGTGRQPQHF. V usage is TRBV5-6 and J usage is TRBJ1-5, with TRBD1 matching 9 bases. V gave up 6 bases and J gave up 6 bases; unmatched junction bases: 7. CDR3 length: 14 residues. In germline, CDR1 is SGHDT, CDR2 YYEEEE.

The chain links TRBV27 to TRBJ1-2; TRBD1 agrees at 7 bases. The CDR3 is 12 amino acids. V was pared by 10 bases and J by 3 bases, with 5 bases of the junction left unmatched. Germline CDR1 and CDR2: MNHEY and SMNVEV (reference sequence). The CDR3 nucleotides read TGTGCCACATACAGGGGAGACTATGGCTACACCTTC. The encoded protein is CATYRGDYGYTF.

This clone was seen more than once but under ten times. The J gene is TRBJ2-1, the V gene TRBV11-3; TRBD1 matches 9 bases. The V segment lost 4 bases and the J segment 7 bases; nucleotides outside the gene matches: 17. Germline values: CDR1 SGHNT, CDR2 YENEEA. The CDR3 length is 18 residues. CDR3 sequence: CASSSGTGSSPDLNEQFF. CDR3 sequence (DNA): TGTGCCAGCAGCTCCGGGACAGGGTCATCCCCTGACCTGAATGAGCAGTTCTTC. Full variable domain (remainder filled in from reference TRBV11-3 and TRBJ2-1): EAGVVQSPRYKIIEKKQPVAFWCNPISGHNTLYWYLQNLGQGPELLIRYENEEAVDDSQLPKDRFSAERLKGVDSTLKIQPAELGDSAVYLCASSSGTGSSPDLNEQFFGPGTRLTVL.

The chain carries TRBV11-3 and TRBJ2-2; D is perhaps TRBD1 (6 bases). Trimming took off 0 bases at V and 3 bases at J, with 14 bases between the two ends. This CDR3 has 17 residues. CDR1 is SGHNT, CDR2 YENEEA, per germline. The CDR3 sequence: CASSLEGLQGYTGELFF. The CDR3 nucleotides read TGTGCCAGCAGCTTAGAGGGCCTACAGGGTTACACCGGGGAGCTGTTTTTT. Full variable domain (outside the CDR3, taken from reference TRBV11-3 and TRBJ2-2): EAGVVQSPRYKIIEKKQPVAFWCNPISGHNTLYWYLQNLGQGPELLIRYENEEAVDDSQLPKDRFSAERLKGVDSTLKIQPAELGDSAVYLCASSLEGLQGYTGELFFGEGSRLTVL.

This chain connects TRBV5-5 to TRBJ2-1; 13 bases agree with TRBD2. Per germline, CDR1 SGHKS and CDR2 YYEKEE (reference sequence). This CDR3 has 16 residues. Trimming at V came to 3 bases and at J to 6 bases, leaving 6 bases not matched to a gene. CDR3 in amino acids: CASSSGTSGAFNEQFF. In DNA form, the CDR3 reads TGTGCCAGCAGCTCTGGGACTAGCGGGGCGTTCAATGAGCAGTTCTTC.

J is TRBJ2-2 and V is TRBV5-1, with D tentatively TRBD2 (5 bases). The germline V gene has CDR1 SGHRS and CDR2 YFSETQ. V lost 7 bases, J lost 0 bases, and 7 bases lay in between. The length of the CDR3 is 13 residues. The CDR3 sequence: CASEGANTGELFF. The DNA of the CDR3 is TGCGCCAGCGAGGGCGCGAACACCGGGGAGCTGTTTTTT.

V gene TRBV28 combines with J gene TRBJ1-2; 7 bases fit TRBD1. With 8 bases clipped from V and 1 base from J, the junction kept 10 bases outside the gene matches. The germline CDR1 and CDR2 sequences are MDHEN and SYDVKM. CDR3 length: 15 amino acids. This CDR3 reads CASLALPGGNYGYTF. CDR3 in DNA: TGTGCCAGCCTCGCCCTACCAGGGGGTAACTATGGCTACACCTTC.

This chain uses TRBV6-1 with TRBJ2-7; TRBD2 aligns across 7 bases. Germline loops: CDR1 MNHNS, CDR2 SASEGT. CDR3 length equals 15 residues. V dropped 4 bases and J dropped 3; count of bases not matched to a gene: 9. DNA of the CDR3: TGTGCCAGCAGTGCGTTTTTTCTAGCGGACTACGAGCAGTACTTC. This sequence encodes CASSAFFLADYEQYF.

This chain uses TRBV28 with TRBJ2-5, with 11 bases aligning to TRBD2. Germline loops: CDR1 MDHEN, CDR2 SYDVKM. V was pared by 2 bases and J by 4 bases, with 3 bases of the junction left unmatched. The CDR3 is 15 residues long. This chain's CDR3 is CASSLEGLAGETQYF. The CDR3 coding sequence is TGTGCCAGCAGTTTAGAAGGACTAGCGGGAGAGACCCAGTACTTC.

V usage is TRBV6-1 and J usage is TRBJ1-1, with a possible D match to TRBD1 (5 bases). CDR1 and CDR2 from the germline V gene are MNHNS and SASEGT. Trimming took 8 bases from V and 0 from J, leaving 10 bases between them. This CDR3 is built from 13 residues. CDR3 coding DNA: TGTGCCAGCCAACAGGTCATGAACACTGAAGCTTTCTTT. It is translated as CASQQVMNTEAFF.

The V gene is TRBV5-1, the J gene TRBJ2-7, with D maybe TRBD2 (6 bases). V shed 5 bases and J shed 2 bases, with 11 bases lying between them. Germline-derived CDR1 and CDR2 are SGHRS and YFSETQ. This CDR3 contains 13 residues. The CDR3 nucleotides read TGCGCCAGCAGTCCGCGGGGTCCCTACGAGCAGTACTTC. This gives the protein CASSPRGPYEQYF.

The chain employs TRBV19 and TRBJ1-2, with 10 bases that match TRBD1. This CDR3 has 14 residues. J lost 0 bases, V lost 7 bases, and 2 bases had no gene match. The V gene's germline CDR1 is LNHDA and CDR2 SQIVND (reference sequence). The chain's CDR3 is CASMDRGANYGYTF. The CDR3 coding sequence is TGTGCCAGTATGGACAGGGGGGCTAACTATGGCTACACCTTC.